This T cell receptor (beta chain) is from a study of Ad26.COV2.S vaccination and SARS-CoV-2 variants. On the study more broadly: Donor joined the COV1001 Ad26.COV2.S trial arm. Study outcomes and limitations: Vaccine recipients posted higher spike-specific TCR breadth than their placebo counterparts.

As regards this clone: Its antigen is currently unknown.

Stated treatment: around 19 received Ad26.COV2.S at low or high dose, single or two shots; a few received placebo; per-sample allocation not given. On day 63 after the first injection, vaccine and placebo recipients gave samples. An Ad26 vector that expressed Wuhan-strain SARS-CoV-2 spike constituted the vaccine. The protocol was immunoSEQ multiplex PCR, while the TCRdb copy is restricted to in-frame clones and leaves out a portion. The sample lists hundreds of thousands of clones, approximately 86% occurring once. CDR1 MNHNS and CDR2 SASEGT come from the germline V gene. The CDR3 consists of 15 residues. The V end was cut by 1 base, the J end by 4 bases, with 13 bases between.

The sample here was peripheral blood, taken in a trial of Ad26.COV2.S vaccine versus placebo. The sequence was collected from a person between 18 and 59 years old who received the Ad26.COV2.S COVID-19 vaccine or a placebo. The chain recombines TRBV6-1 with TRBJ1-2, with a possible D match to TRBD1 (6 bases). CDR3 bases: TGTGCCAGCAGTGAAGGGGGGGCCCTACCCTATGGCTACACCTTC. Its protein is CASSEGGALPYGYTF.